Listed below are T cell receptor beta chains from one sample, sequenced in a study of Ad26.COV2.S vaccination and SARS-CoV-2 variants. Sequencing was performed with immunoSEQ multiplex PCR; in TCRdb, only in-frame clones are kept and a portion is missing. This table holds roughly 350,000 clones, 86% found once. The source was peripheral blood, collected in a trial of Ad26.COV2.S vaccine versus placebo. These receptors all come from a person between 18 and 65 years old who received the Ad26.COV2.S COVID-19 vaccine or a placebo. Both conserved end residues are part of each CDR3. D genes are given only for firm matches. Only part of the rows carry a size: once, few, many, or a class if the clone is expanded.

v_gene	d_gene	abundance	j_gene	CDR3aa	CDR3nt
TRBV4-1	.	.	TRBJ2-5	CASSHVGPIDQETQYF	TGCGCCAGCAGCCATGTTGGACCGATTGACCAAGAGACCCAGTACTTC
TRBV25-1	.	.	TRBJ1-1	CASSMNTEAFF	TGTGCCAGCTCCATGAACACTGAAGCTTTCTTT
TRBV7-9	TRBD1	.	TRBJ2-1	CASSLSGTGDYNEQFF	TGTGCCAGCAGCCTATCCGGGACAGGGGATTACAATGAGCAGTTCTTC
TRBV2	TRBD1	.	TRBJ1-4	CASSPDRAREKLFF	TGTGCCAGCAGCCCGGACAGGGCACGTGAAAAACTGTTTTTT
TRBV3-1/TRBV3-2	.	.	TRBJ1-2	CASSQGDGYTF	TGTGCCAGCAGCCAAGGTGACGGCTACACCTTC
TRBV6-1	.	.	TRBJ2-5	CASSEVKGSETQYF	TGTGCCAGCAGTGAAGTGAAAGGGTCCGAGACCCAGTACTTC
TRBV12-2	.	.	TRBJ2-3	CASRLSLAGGPISTDTQYF	TGTGCAAGTCGCTTAAGTCTAGCGGGAGGGCCGATTAGCACAGATACGCAGTATTTT
TRBV19	TRBD1	.	TRBJ2-7	CASTRDRGSYEQYF	TGTGCCAGTACCCGAGACAGGGGTAGCTACGAGCAGTACTTC
TRBV7-2	TRBD2	.	TRBJ2-1	CASSVWTGGPDEQFF	TGTGCCAGCAGCGTCTGGACGGGGGGGCCCGATGAGCAGTTCTTC
TRBV5-4	.	.	TRBJ2-1	CASSPMGAGNEQFF	TGTGCCAGCAGCCCGATGGGGGCCGGCAATGAGCAGTTCTTC
TRBV7-8	.	.	TRBJ1-3	CASSLAGNTIYF	TGTGCCAGCAGCCTAGCTGGAAACACCATATATTTT
TRBV7-9	.	.	TRBJ1-1	CASSHPPAGIGTEAFF	TGTGCCAGCAGCCACCCCCCGGCAGGAATTGGGACTGAAGCTTTCTTT
TRBV9	.	.	TRBJ2-5	CASSVGSFQETQYF	TGTGCCAGCAGCGTAGGGTCTTTCCAAGAGACCCAGTACTTC
TRBV27	.	.	TRBJ1-5	CASSANAGNQPQHF	TGTGCCAGCAGTGCCAACGCGGGGAATCAGCCCCAGCATTTT
TRBV5-1	TRBD2	.	TRBJ2-3	CASSTSGRGADTQYF	TGCGCCAGCAGCACTAGCGGGAGAGGCGCAGATACGCAGTATTTT
TRBV19	.	once	TRBJ2-7	CASSGNSGSYEQYF	TGTGCCAGTAGTGGGAATAGCGGATCCTACGAGCAGTACTTC
TRBV4-1	TRBD1	.	TRBJ2-2	CASSQVATGDTGELFF	TGCGCCAGCAGCCAAGTCGCGACAGGGGATACCGGGGAGCTGTTTTTT
TRBV27	TRBD1	.	TRBJ1-6	CASSPQGPGSPLHF	TGTGCCAGCAGTCCACAGGGGCCGGGATCACCCCTCCACTTT
TRBV6-5	.	.	TRBJ1-2	CASNYLSGGYTF	TGTGCCAGCAATTATCTTTCGGGTGGCTACACCTTC
TRBV28	.	.	TRBJ2-6	CASSSPVRIGANVLTF	TGTGCCAGCAGCTCCCCCGTTAGGATAGGGGCCAACGTCCTGACTTTC
TRBV28	.	.	TRBJ2-7	CASSLSGSITYEQYF	TGTGCCAGCAGTTTATCAGGTTCCATTACCTACGAGCAGTACTTC
TRBV19	.	.	TRBJ2-1	CASSIPPGVSGYNEQFF	TGTGCCAGTAGTATCCCCCCTGGGGTTAGCGGATACAATGAGCAGTTCTTC
TRBV11-2	TRBD1	.	TRBJ1-4	CASSTGPGDRANEKLFF	TGTGCCAGCAGCACCGGCCCAGGGGACAGGGCTAATGAAAAACTGTTTTTT
TRBV27	.	.	TRBJ2-1	CASSPTGGLNEQFF	TGTGCCAGCAGTCCCACGGGTGGCCTCAATGAGCAGTTCTTC
TRBV7-9	.	.	TRBJ1-4	CASSLEAVNEKLFF	TGTGCCAGCAGCTTAGAGGCTGTTAATGAAAAACTGTTTTTT
TRBV9	.	.	TRBJ1-6	CASSVAATEDSPLHF	TGTGCCAGCAGCGTAGCAGCAACGGAGGATTCACCCCTCCACTTT
TRBV28	.	.	TRBJ1-2	CASTVSGVGGYTF	TGTGCCAGCACAGTTTCAGGGGTGGGAGGCTACACCTTC
TRBV19	.	.	TRBJ2-1	CASSVSDPAEQFF	TGTGCCAGTAGTGTATCGGACCCCGCCGAGCAGTTCTTC
TRBV5-1	.	.	TRBJ2-5	CASRELESTQYF	TGCGCCAGCAGAGAACTAGAGAGCACCCAGTACTTC
TRBV9	.	.	TRBJ1-5	CASSVWGQPNQPQHF	TGTGCCAGCAGCGTATGGGGGCAGCCCAATCAGCCCCAGCATTTT
TRBV5-5	.	.	TRBJ2-5	CASSLGRQETQYF	TGTGCCAGCAGCTTGGGTAGACAAGAGACCCAGTACTTC
TRBV6-5	.	.	TRBJ1-1	CASSYRTVMNTEAFF	TGTGCCAGCAGTTACCGGACGGTTATGAACACTGAAGCTTTCTTT
TRBV3-1/TRBV3-2	.	.	TRBJ2-2	CASSPPPNTGELFF	TGTGCCAGCAGCCCCCCCCCGAACACCGGGGAGCTGTTTTTT
TRBV29-1	TRBD2	.	TRBJ2-3	CSVLGLADSSTDTQYF	TGCAGCGTTTTGGGACTAGCGGATAGTAGCACAGATACGCAGTATTTT
TRBV6-6	TRBD1	.	TRBJ2-7	CASSDSSGTGGHEQYF	TGTGCCAGCAGTGACTCCTCCGGGACAGGGGGCCACGAGCAGTACTTC
TRBV11-3	TRBD2	.	TRBJ2-1	CASSSPGLADYNEQFF	TGTGCCAGCAGCTCGCCGGGACTAGCGGACTACAATGAGCAGTTCTTC
TRBV5-4	.	.	TRBJ2-3	CASSLVLAPSTDTQYF	TGTGCCAGCAGCTTGGTACTAGCCCCTAGCACAGATACGCAGTATTTT
TRBV6-5	.	.	TRBJ1-2	CASLGGSNYGYTF	TGTGCCTCCCTGGGCGGATCTAACTATGGCTACACCTTC
TRBV27	.	.	TRBJ2-2	CASSFEEVGSNTGELFF	TGTGCCAGCAGTTTTGAAGAGGTAGGGTCGAACACCGGGGAGCTGTTTTTT
TRBV7-2	.	few	TRBJ1-6	CASSLFWDRMSPLHF	TGTGCCAGCAGCTTATTCTGGGACCGGATGTCACCCCTCCACTTT
TRBV24-1	TRBD2	.	TRBJ2-1	CATSDLGTSFHEQFF	TGTGCCACCAGTGACCTTGGGACTAGCTTCCATGAGCAGTTCTTC
TRBV6-2/TRBV6-3	.	.	TRBJ2-7	CASSYSRAKGTYEQYF	TGTGCCAGCAGTTACTCGCGGGCAAAGGGGACATACGAGCAGTACTTC